One and the same sample provided the 28 T cell receptor beta chains below, sequenced in a study of chronic HIV infection and antiretroviral therapy. TCRdb itself ran the 5' RACE reads through MiXCR, one entry per CDR3 protein. The repertoire includes some 46,000 distinct CDR3 sequences, about 20% of them detected once, and under 3.5% sits in the top ten. Sequences were obtained from peripheral blood. These receptors were taken from an adult who had HIV and had not received antiretroviral therapy, or was an uninfected healthy control (not recorded which).

This clonotype was observed a handful of times. The chain joins TRBV27 to TRBJ1-4; D remains unclear. This CDR3 spans 14 amino acids. The germline gives CDR1 MNHEY, CDR2 SMNVEV (reference sequence). V was trimmed by 5 bases and J by 10 bases, leaving 17 bases between them. CDR3 sequence (DNA): TGTGCCAGCAGTACCTGGGTTGGGCCGGCAAAACTGTTTTTT. It translates to CASSTWVGPAKLFF.

The sample holds a few counts of this clonotype. The rearrangement joins TRBV20-1 to TRBJ2-2; D gene uncertain. The germline CDR1 and CDR2 sequences are DFQATT and SNEGSKA (reference sequence). The V and J ends lost 7 bases and 2 bases respectively, with 23 bases between them. The CDR3 extends over 17 amino acids. CDR3 in amino acids: CSVRQESSSLNTGELFF. The CDR3 nucleotides read TGCAGTGTTAGGCAGGAAAGTTCCTCCCTTAACACCGGGGAGCTGTTTTTT.

The rearrangement joins TRBV20-1 to TRBJ1-5; D possibly corresponds to TRBD1 (5 bases). V shed 7 bases and J shed 6 bases, with 13 bases lying between them. The CDR3 is 12 amino acids. Germline V lookup: CDR1 DFQATT, CDR2 SNEGSKA (reference sequence). The CDR3 loop is CSGGEGSQPQHF. The CDR3 DNA reads as TGCAGTGGAGGGGAGGGGTCTCAGCCCCAGCATTTT.

This chain joins TRBV9 and TRBJ2-2, with 13 bases fitting TRBD2. V shed 3 bases, J shed 8 bases, and the junction held 16 bases outside the gene matches. CDR3 size: 19 residues. Germline loops: CDR1 SGDLS, CDR2 YYNGEE. The CDR3 coding sequence is TGTGCCAGCAGCGAAAAGGGGATTGGACTAGCGGGAGTCGCGGGGGAGCTGTTTTTT. Residues: CASSEKGIGLAGVAGELFF.

This clonotype was observed a handful of times. This chain joins TRBV29-1 and TRBJ2-3; D is unresolved. The CDR3 runs 10 residues. V lost 3 bases to trimming and J lost 11 bases, with 9 bases between them. Germline-derived CDR1 and CDR2 are SQVTM and ANQGSEA. CDR3 in DNA: TGCAGCGTTGATCTAGGAAAGCAGTATTTT. Translating gives CSVDLGKQYF.

The chain carries TRBV29-1 and TRBJ2-1; D is unclear. V lost 1 base, J lost 0 bases, and 10 bases lay in between. The CDR3 sequence is 15 residues long. CDR1 is SQVTM and CDR2 is ANQGSEA in the germline V gene. CDR3 bases: TGCAGCGTTGAAGGGTTGTGGAGCTCCTACAATGAGCAGTTCTTC. This gives the protein CSVEGLWSSYNEQFF.

This clonotype has just a few counts. This rearrangement joins TRBV6-6 to TRBJ2-2, with 8 bases matching TRBD1. V was clipped by 5 bases and J by 8 bases; unmatched bases: 4. Germline loops: CDR1 MNHNY, CDR2 SVGAGI (reference sequence). The CDR3 length is 13 residues. CDR3: CASSETGVGELFF. DNA of the CDR3: TGTGCCAGCAGTGAGACAGGGGTTGGGGAGCTGTTTTTT.

This rearrangement joins TRBV6-5 to TRBJ2-2; D is unresolved. Trimming took 5 bases from V and 5 from J, leaving 6 bases between them. The germline CDR1 and CDR2 sequences are MNHEY and SVGAGI. The CDR3 length is 12 residues. CDR3 protein: CASSLGTGELFF. CDR3 in DNA: TGTGCCAGCAGTCTTGGGACCGGGGAGCTGTTTTTT.

This clonotype was picked up many times. This chain joins TRBV29-1 and TRBJ2-7; 9 positions match TRBD2. Germline CDR1 and CDR2: SQVTM and ANQGSEA. J was trimmed by 5 bases and V by 4 bases; bases with no gene match: 3. The CDR3 is 12 amino acids. The CDR3 is CSVAPSGNEQYF. The DNA for the CDR3 is TGCAGCGTTGCCCCTAGCGGGAACGAGCAGTACTTC.

The J gene is TRBJ2-2, the V gene TRBV9; no firm D call. CDR1 is SGDLS and CDR2 is YYNGEE in the germline V gene. V gave up 3 bases and J gave up 6 bases, with 6 bases separating them. This CDR3 is built from 12 residues. The CDR3 loop is CASSGVAGELFF. CDR3 sequence (DNA): TGTGCCAGCAGCGGAGTCGCCGGGGAGCTGTTTTTT.

A few counts support this clonotype. The rearrangement uses TRBV29-1 and TRBJ1-2, with D perhaps matching TRBD1 (5 bases). This CDR3 contains 14 residues. V was trimmed by 8 bases and J by 4 bases, leaving 20 bases between them. Germline V gene sequence: CDR1 SQVTM, CDR2 ANQGSEA. The CDR3 is CSMTSGLHGYGYTF. CDR3 coding DNA: TGCAGCATGACTTCAGGGTTACACGGCTATGGCTACACCTTC.

The table lists this clonotype with a few counts. The chain links TRBV27 to TRBJ2-2; 10 nucleotides match TRBD2. Germline CDR1 is MNHEY and CDR2 is SMNVEV (reference sequence). The CDR3 spans 14 residues. The ends lost 6 bases at V and 5 bases at J; junction bases unmatched: 3. CDR3 sequence: CASRLAGVTGELFF. The CDR3 DNA is TGTGCCAGCAGGCTAGCGGGGGTGACCGGGGAGCTGTTTTTT.

The gene calls are TRBV28 and TRBJ2-7; the match to TRBD2 covers 16 bases. The CDR3 is 17 residues long. The germline gives CDR1 MDHEN, CDR2 SYDVKM. Trimming cost V 5 bases and J 7 bases; bases outside gene matches: 11. The CDR3 DNA sequence: TGTGCCAGCAGTATACGGGGACTAGCGGGAGGGCCGCGGGAGCAGTACTTC. Translation gives CASSIRGLAGGPREQYF.

V and J are TRBV2 and TRBJ1-6; D ambiguous. The germline gives CDR1 SNHLY, CDR2 FYNNEI. Trimming stripped 7 bases from V and 7 bases from J, with 17 bases between. The CDR3 has 15 residues. CDR3 protein: CASKEEASLNSPLHF. CDR3 nucleotide sequence: TGTGCCAGCAAAGAGGAGGCCTCTCTGAATTCACCCCTCCACTTT.

This chain links TRBV18 with TRBJ2-1; 11 bases agree with TRBD2. This CDR3 has 16 residues. Germline CDR1 KGHSH, CDR2 LQKENI. V shed 4 bases, J shed 4 bases, and the junction held 6 bases outside the gene matches. Here the CDR3 DNA reads TGTGCCAGCTCACTCCGGACTAGCGGGCGATACAATGAGCAGTTCTTC. Translating it yields CASSLRTSGRYNEQFF.

This chain connects TRBV28 to TRBJ1-5; 7 bases are a match to TRBD1. CDR3 length: 13 amino acids. Trimming cost V 9 bases and J 6 bases; bases outside gene matches: 8. Germline CDR1 reads MDHEN; CDR2 reads SYDVKM. The CDR3 nucleotides are TGTGCCAGTACCTCCCAGGGGGGTCAGCCCCAGCATTTT. Its translation is CASTSQGGQPQHF.

Sample share makes this clonotype medium-sized (0.01 to 0.1%). The V call is TRBV20-1, the J call TRBJ1-6; 7 bases match TRBD1. Germline CDR1 and CDR2: DFQATT and SNEGSKA (reference sequence). The junction had 6 bases not matched to a gene; V was cut back by 4 bases and J by 9 bases. The CDR3 is 13 amino acids. Here the CDR3 DNA reads TGCAGTGCTACAGACAGGGCGAGTTCACCCCTCCACTTT. It yields the protein CSATDRASSPLHF.

The chain carries TRBV20-1 and TRBJ2-1; the match to TRBD2 covers 10 bases. The CDR3 runs 15 residues. With 4 bases clipped from V and 6 bases from J, the junction kept 9 bases outside the gene matches. Germline V gives CDR1 DFQATT, CDR2 SNEGSKA (reference sequence). The CDR3 here is CSATRSGRAGNEQFF. CDR3 sequence (DNA): TGCAGTGCTACGCGCAGCGGGAGGGCCGGCAATGAGCAGTTCTTC.

The chain recombines TRBV5-6 with TRBJ2-7; D unclear. V lost 3 bases and J 3 bases, leaving 10 bases between the germline ends. Germline V gene sequence: CDR1 SGHDT, CDR2 YYEEEE. The CDR3 has 13 residues. CDR3 DNA: TGTGCCAGCAGCTCCGTCGCGGTCTACGAGCAGTACTTC. Amino acid sequence: CASSSVAVYEQYF.

This clonotype was seen only a few times. CDR3 amino acids: CASSLVPPGQGDDSYGYTF. The CDR3 DNA reads as TGTGCCAGCAGCTTAGTACCCCCGGGACAGGGTGATGACTCCTATGGCTACACCTTC. The rearrangement uses TRBV7-6 and TRBJ1-2, with 9 positions matching TRBD1. Germline V gene lookup returns CDR1 SGHVS and CDR2 FNYEAQ. The V and J ends lost 1 base and 4 bases, in that order; junction bases with no gene match: 16. This CDR3 comprises 19 residues.

This chain joins TRBV5-5 and TRBJ2-7; 8 nucleotides match TRBD1. The CDR3 runs 14 residues. J was trimmed by 6 bases and V by 0 bases; bases with no gene match: 5. Looked up from germline, CDR1 is SGHKS and CDR2 is YYEKEE (reference sequence). The CDR3 region is CASSLVTGAAEQYF. Here the CDR3 DNA reads TGTGCCAGCAGCTTGGTGACAGGGGCAGCCGAGCAGTACTTC.

There are a few counts of this clonotype. This chain connects TRBV9 to TRBJ2-1, with 8 bases matching TRBD1. From germline, CDR1 is SGDLS and CDR2 YYNGEE. Trimming took 4 bases from V and 2 from J; bases not matched to a gene: 5. This CDR3 has 15 amino acids. DNA for the CDR3: TGTGCCAGCAGCAAAGGACAGGGACCCTACAATGAGCAGTTCTTC. It encodes CASSKGQGPYNEQFF.

This chain joins TRBV28 and TRBJ2-7, with D possibly being TRBD1 (5 bases). Trimming left V 8 bases short and J 0 bases short, with 11 bases between. From germline, CDR1 is MDHEN and CDR2 SYDVKM. The CDR3 contains 13 residues. The CDR3 bases are TGTGCCAGCCGACAGTTTAGCTCCTACGAGCAGTACTTC. It yields the protein CASRQFSSYEQYF.

In its sample, this clonotype was seen once. The V gene is TRBV6-1, the J gene TRBJ2-7; 7 nucleotides agree with TRBD2. CDR3 length: 14 amino acids. Germline CDR1 reads MNHNS; CDR2 reads SASEGT. The V segment lost 3 bases and the J segment 2 bases; nucleotides outside the gene matches: 4. CDR3 sequence reads: CASSEGRGPYEQYF. The CDR3 nucleotides read TGTGCCAGCAGTGAGGGGAGGGGCCCCTACGAGCAGTACTTC.

This clonotype has a handful of counts. The chain has TRBV5-1 and TRBJ2-1; D might be TRBD1 or TRBD2, each matching 5 bases. Germline CDR1 and CDR2: SGHRS and YFSETQ. The CDR3 covers 14 residues. The V end lost 7 bases, the J end lost 5 bases, and 16 bases lay between the germline ends. The CDR3: CASGDGGLDNEQFF. The CDR3 nucleotides read TGCGCCAGCGGGGACGGCGGATTGGACAATGAGCAGTTCTTC.

The chain employs TRBV2 and TRBJ2-1; TRBD2 agrees at 8 bases. Unmatched junction bases numbered 12, after V lost 6 bases and J lost 8 bases. Germline-derived CDR1 and CDR2 are SNHLY and FYNNEI. The CDR3 sequence is 15 residues long. CDR3: CASRGPAGVLHEQFF. The CDR3 DNA is TGTGCCAGCAGGGGCCCAGCGGGAGTTTTGCATGAGCAGTTCTTC.

The rearrangement uses TRBV24-1 and TRBJ2-5; D gene ambiguous. Trimming cost V 5 bases and J 6 bases, with 9 bases left between them. The CDR3 is 12 amino acids. Germline values: CDR1 KGHDR, CDR2 SFDVKD. The CDR3 DNA is TGTGCCACCAGTGCGGATAGCCAGACCCAGTACTTC. Translation: CATSADSQTQYF.

This chain joins TRBV6-6 and TRBJ1-3; D gene uncertain. The CDR3 is 16 amino acids. Looked up from germline, CDR1 is MNHNY and CDR2 is SVGAGI (reference sequence). With 3 bases removed from V and 0 bases from J, the gap between germline ends came to 12 bases. The CDR3, as DNA: TGTGCCAGCAGTTATAAACGGCCAAGCTCTGGAAACACCATATATTTT. Protein: CASSYKRPSSGNTIYF.